This passage covers 20 T cell receptor beta chains from one sample sequenced in a study of metastatic and nonmetastatic thyroid tumors. No patient received treatment before thyroid surgery. TCRdb recomputed clones from the PCR reads via MiXCR. The repertoire holds 35,000 to 50,000 clones, less than 4.5% seen once, with 7.5% to 10% in the top ten. Sequencing was done on a sample of blood. The receptors originated from a female donor with papillary thyroid cancer or a benign thyroid nodule (not recorded which). Some clones in this sample may be carry-over from other donors' samples.

This clone was picked up a small number of times. This chain links TRBV6-1 with TRBJ1-2, with no clear D. V was pared by 1 base and J by 4 bases, with 10 bases between. The CDR3 length is 14 residues. CDR1 is MNHNS and CDR2 is SASEGT in the germline V gene. In nucleotides, the CDR3 is TGTGCCAGCAGTGAAGGAGGAATCGGCTATGGCTACACCTTC. Its translation: CASSEGGIGYGYTF.

This clone was found many times. CDR3 amino acids: CASSVTSTDTQYF. Written as DNA, the CDR3 is TGTGCCAGCAGCGTTACCAGCACAGATACGCAGTATTTT. This rearrangement joins TRBV9 to TRBJ2-3, with D unclear. Per germline, CDR1 SGDLS and CDR2 YYNGEE. Trimming took 2 bases from V and 0 from J, leaving 4 bases between them. There are 13 residues in the CDR3.

This clone is medium-sized. The rearrangement joins TRBV6-1 to TRBJ2-2; the match to TRBD1 covers 8 bases. This CDR3 contains 16 residues. Unmatched junction bases numbered 9, after V lost 5 bases and J lost 4 bases. CDR1 is MNHNS, CDR2 SASEGT, per germline. Written as DNA, the CDR3 is TGTGCCAGCAGTCGCCGTGGGACAGGCGGCACCGGGGAGCTGTTTTTT. Its translation: CASSRRGTGGTGELFF.

This clone was seen ten or more times. This rearrangement joins TRBV9 to TRBJ2-7, with 8 nucleotides matching TRBD1. J lost 0 bases, V lost 4 bases, and 9 bases had no gene match. Per germline, CDR1 SGDLS and CDR2 YYNGEE. The CDR3 is 16 residues long. CDR3 bases: TGTGCCAGCAGCATTACAGGGGGTATGAGCTCCTACGAGCAGTACTTC. Translated: CASSITGGMSSYEQYF.

This clone showed up many times. V usage is TRBV6-1 and J usage is TRBJ2-2; 7 bases line up with TRBD1. Germline V gene lookup returns CDR1 MNHNS and CDR2 SASEGT. V shed 5 bases, J shed 11 bases, and the junction held 8 bases outside the gene matches. The CDR3 loop spans 13 amino acids. CDR3 region: CASSTRQGVELFF. The CDR3 DNA reads TGTGCCAGCAGTACCCGACAGGGAGTCGAGCTGTTTTTT.

The chain combines TRBV5-1 with TRBJ2-1, with a tentative D call TRBD2 (5 bases). The J call is doubtful: the DNA matches TRBJ2-5 better. Germline CDR1 and CDR2: SGHRS and YFSETQ. The CDR3 is 17 residues long. The CDR3 nucleotides are TGCGCCAGCAGCTTGGCCACGGCGGGCACTGGCCAAGAGACCCAGTACTTC. It codes for CASSLATAGTGQETQYF.

This clone was counted at least ten times. The gene calls are TRBV5-5 and TRBJ1-2, with 7 bases that match TRBD1. The CDR3 spans 13 residues. Germline trimming cut 4 bases from V and 6 bases from J; bases unmatched to any gene: 6. In germline, CDR1 is SGHKS, CDR2 YYEKEE (reference sequence). CDR3 nucleotide sequence: TGTGCCAGCAGCACCGGGACAGTCGATGGCTACACCTTC. Translation: CASSTGTVDGYTF. Based on the CDR3 plus reference TRBV5-5 and TRBJ1-2, the full variable domain is DAGVTQSPTHLIKTRGQQVTLRCSPISGHKSVSWYQQVLGQGPQFIFQYYEKEERGRGNFPDRFSARQFPNYSSELNVNALLLGDSALYLCASSTGTVDGYTFGSGTRLTVV.

The sample holds a few counts of this clone. A read error may explain this, as a much larger clone is one base away. The CDR3 DNA is TGCGCCAGCAGCCAAGTGGACCTAGCGACGTTCTACGAGCAGTACTTC. Its translation is CASSQVDLATFYEQYF. This sequence joins TRBV4-1 and TRBJ2-7; maybe TRBD2 (6 bases). The CDR3 has 16 amino acids. V lost 1 base and J 3 bases, leaving 16 bases between the germline ends. CDR1 and CDR2 (germline): MGHRA, YSYEKL.

This clone has a count of ten or more. A much larger clonotype is one base distant, so this may be a read error. Given the absence of the conserved phenylalanine or tryptophan at the CDR3 end, a read error is likely. The chain combines TRBV5-1 with TRBJ2-7; D is perhaps TRBD2 (6 bases). The CDR3 totals 13 residues. From germline, CDR1 is SGHRS and CDR2 YFSETQ. V lost 0 bases and J 7 bases, leaving 11 bases between the germline ends. CDR3 nucleotides: TGCGCCAGCAGCTTGGTGGTCGGAGGGGAGCAGTACCTC. It yields the protein CASSLVVGGEQYL.

This clone was detected many times. The chain links TRBV20-1 to TRBJ2-1; no clear D gene. The V end lost 0 bases, the J end lost 5 bases, and 8 bases lay between the germline ends. This CDR3 spans 13 amino acids. Per the germline V gene, CDR1 is DFQATT and CDR2 is SNEGSKA (reference sequence). CDR3: CSARESPNNEQFF. CDR3 DNA sequence: TGCAGTGCTAGAGAGTCTCCCAACAATGAGCAGTTCTTC.

This clone appeared a few times. Being one base from a much bigger clone, this may be a read error. This chain joins TRBV20-1 and TRBJ2-1; perhaps D is TRBD1 or TRBD2 (5 bases each). Germline CDR1 reads DFQATT; CDR2 reads SNEGSKA (reference sequence). The CDR3 consists of 16 residues. The CDR3 bases are TGCAGTGATAGAGTGAGTTCCGGGACCAGATACAATGAGCAGTTCTTC. Translated: CSDRVSSGTRYNEQFF.

As concerns this clone: Sequence at one end of the junction differs from germline and may be a read error. This sequence joins TRBV12-3 or TRBV12-4 and TRBJ2-3; possibly TRBD1 for D (5 bases). This CDR3 contains 14 residues. CDR3 region: CASSWTWGTYTQYF. The CDR3 region has the DNA TGTGCCAGCAGTTGGACATGGGGCACATATACGCAGTATTTT.

There are many counts of this clone. The J gene is TRBJ1-2, the V gene TRBV20-1; maybe TRBD1 (5 bases). Trimming removed 3 bases at V and 7 bases at J, with 12 bases between. The CDR3 length is 12 residues. Germline V gene lookup returns CDR1 DFQATT and CDR2 SNEGSKA (reference sequence). The CDR3 region is CSASLQGGGYTF. DNA of the CDR3: TGCAGTGCTAGCTTGCAGGGAGGTGGCTACACCTTC.

This clone was detected only a few times. The V call is TRBV5-1, the J call TRBJ2-1, with 12 bases matching TRBD2. After removal of 4 bases from V and 8 bases from J, the junction contained 7 bases not matched to a gene. Germline CDR1 SGHRS, CDR2 YFSETQ. The CDR3 loop spans 15 amino acids. CDR3 coding DNA: TGCGCCAGCAGCAAGACTAGCGGGAGTGGTGATGAGCAGTTCTTC. Translating gives CASSKTSGSGDEQFF.

This clone occurred a few times. The CDR3 sequence: CASSQDRDRDEAFF. CDR3 in DNA: TGTGCCAGCAGCCAAGACAGGGACAGGGATGAAGCTTTCTTT. The chain links TRBV3-1 to TRBJ1-1; 9 bases align to TRBD1. This CDR3 contains 14 residues. Trimming took 0 bases from V and 7 from J; bases not matched to a gene: 3. Germline V gene lookup returns CDR1 LGHDT and CDR2 YNNKEL (reference sequence).

This clone is medium-sized by share. CDR3 sequence (DNA): TGTGCCAGCAGCCCACGGCCCCCCCGGGTGAGCACAGATACGCAGTATTTT. Translated: CASSPRPPRVSTDTQYF. V gene TRBV6-1 combines with J gene TRBJ2-3; D is unresolved. Germline loops: CDR1 MNHNS, CDR2 SASEGT. V dropped 6 bases and J dropped 0 bases, with 19 bases sitting between them. This CDR3 contains 17 residues.

The table lists this clone with many counts. This sequence joins TRBV7-9 and TRBJ2-1, with 12 positions matching TRBD2. Trimming removed 4 bases from V and 1 base from J; junction bases left unmatched: 11. Germline V CDR1 and CDR2: SEHNR, FQNEAQ (reference sequence). CDR3 length: 19 amino acids. The CDR3 spells CASSSPRRLAGESYNEQFF. The CDR3 DNA sequence: TGTGCCAGCAGCTCCCCCCGTCGACTAGCGGGGGAATCCTACAATGAGCAGTTCTTC.

This clone was seen many times. The chain carries TRBV20-1 and TRBJ2-7; TRBD2 agrees at 11 bases. The CDR3 is made up of 15 amino acids. V shed 3 bases and J 7 bases; nucleotides not matched to a gene: 11. From germline, CDR1 is DFQATT and CDR2 SNEGSKA (reference sequence). The CDR3, as DNA: TGCAGTGCTAGTGGGGGACTAGCGGAGGAGGGGGAGCAGTACTTC. Translation gives CSASGGLAEEGEQYF.

This clone was observed at least ten times. An end of the junction does not agree with germline; a read error may underlie this. Other DNA sequences in this sample translate to the same CDR3. The chain links TRBV5-1 to TRBJ2-3; TRBD2 agrees at 8 bases. Germline CDR1 is SGHRS and CDR2 is YFSETQ. The CDR3 sequence is 14 residues long. CDR3 nucleotide sequence: TGTGCCAGCACTACTAGCGGAAGCACAGATACGCAGTATTTT. Translation gives CASTTSGSTDTQYF.

This clone was detected only a few times. V usage is TRBV9 and J usage is TRBJ2-5; D possibly corresponds to TRBD2 (6 bases). Germline V gives CDR1 SGDLS, CDR2 YYNGEE. Trimming took off 0 bases at V and 2 bases at J, with 8 bases between the two ends. The CDR3 runs 14 residues. In nucleotides, the CDR3 is TGTGCCAGCAGCGTAGGCGGAGGGCAAGAGACCCAGTACTTC. It is translated as CASSVGGGQETQYF.